The 20 T cell receptor beta chains given below trace back to one sample, sequenced in a study of OX40 agonist ivuxolimab in advanced cancers. Sequencing used immunoSEQ multiplex PCR; TCRdb keeps in-frame clones, though not all of them. The sample carries about 74,000 clones, about 79% recorded once. The material was CD4+ or CD8+ T cells sorted from blood, obtained in a trial of the OX40 agonist ivuxolimab. All receptors come from an adult with an advanced solid tumor such as melanoma, head and neck, liver or kidney cancer.

This clone was seen only a few times. The V call is TRBV10-2, the J call TRBJ2-5; tentatively, D is TRBD2 (5 bases). The CDR3 sequence is 12 residues long. CDR1 WSHSY and CDR2 SAAADI come from the germline V gene. Trimming shortened V by 2 bases and J by 7 bases, and 8 bases separated the two germline ends. As DNA, the CDR3 is TGCGCCAGCAGTGAGATTCGGGGGACCCAGTACTTC. Protein sequence: CASSEIRGTQYF.

The rearrangement links TRBV7-9 to TRBJ2-1; TRBD1 matches at 10 bases. V shed 4 bases and J 7 bases; nucleotides not matched to a gene: 7. The CDR3 runs 15 residues. Germline V gene sequence: CDR1 SEHNR, CDR2 FQNEAQ (reference sequence). The CDR3 DNA sequence: TGTGCCAGCAGCTACCCCGGGACAGGGGCTAATGAGCAGTTCTTC. It codes for CASSYPGTGANEQFF.

This clone is judged medium-sized. The chain recombines TRBV18 with TRBJ1-2; weak D call: TRBD1 (5 bases). The ends were cut back, 2 bases at V and 7 bases at J, with 17 bases in the middle. Germline V CDR1 and CDR2: KGHSH, LQKENI. This CDR3 region has 15 residues. The CDR3 is CASSPNSRDGGGYTF. The CDR3 DNA reads as TGTGCCAGCTCACCAAACAGCAGGGACGGAGGTGGCTACACCTTC.

This chain connects TRBV19 to TRBJ2-7, with TRBD1 matching over 8 bases. Germline CDR1 LNHDA, CDR2 SQIVND (reference sequence). This CDR3 comprises 15 residues. V was pared by 4 bases and J by 3 bases, with 8 bases of the junction left unmatched. As DNA, the CDR3 is TGTGCCAGTAGTAAGCAGGGGGCCGGGTTCTACGAGCAGTACTTC. Protein product: CASSKQGAGFYEQYF.

The CDR3 sequence is CASSPLAGGRGNEQFF. CDR3 nucleotide sequence: TGTGCCAGCAGCCCTTTAGCGGGAGGACGGGGCAATGAGCAGTTCTTC. The J gene is TRBJ2-1, the V gene TRBV4-2, with 10 bases that match TRBD2. The trim removed 4 bases at V and 6 bases at J, leaving 9 bases unmatched. CDR1 is LGHNA and CDR2 is YNFKEQ in the germline V gene. CDR3 size: 16 residues.

The chain is built from TRBV10-1 and TRBJ2-5; 9 bases line up with TRBD1. This CDR3 spans 14 amino acids. After removal of 4 bases from V and 5 bases from J, the junction contained 5 bases not matched to a gene. CDR1 and CDR2 (germline): WNHNN, SYGVQD (reference sequence). DNA of the CDR3: TGCGCCAGCAGTGCCCAGACAGGGGGGGAGACCCAGTACTTC. Protein sequence: CASSAQTGGETQYF.

This rearrangement joins TRBV7-9 to TRBJ2-7; TRBD1 agrees at 7 bases. The CDR3 contains 12 residues. Germline V gives CDR1 SEHNR, CDR2 FQNEAQ (reference sequence). Trimming took 5 bases from V and 12 from J; bases not matched to a gene: 10. In nucleotides, the CDR3 is TGTGCCAGCAGCATAGACAGGGTCATTCGGTACTTC. Residues: CASSIDRVIRYF.

This sequence joins TRBV4-3 and TRBJ2-2; D is unclear. The germline gives CDR1 LGHNA, CDR2 YSLEER. V shed 3 bases and J shed 3 bases, with 8 bases lying between them. The CDR3 loop spans 14 amino acids. CDR3 region: CASSQGIHTGELFF. Written as DNA, the CDR3 is TGCGCCAGCAGCCAGGGGATACACACCGGGGAGCTGTTTTTT.

This clone was counted a few times. This chain joins TRBV4-1 and TRBJ2-1; unclear D gene. The CDR3 covers 12 residues. V lost 4 bases to trimming and J lost 8 bases, with 9 bases between them. Germline CDR1 is MGHRA and CDR2 is YSYEKL. DNA for the CDR3: TGCGCCAGCAGCCGACCATACGATGAGCAGTTCTTC. Amino acid sequence: CASSRPYDEQFF.

This clone was seen a few times. V and J are TRBV7-2 and TRBJ2-7; 7 positions match TRBD2. CDR3 length: 16 amino acids. V was pared by 4 bases and J by 1 base, with 10 bases of the junction left unmatched. Germline-derived CDR1 and CDR2 are SGHTA and FQGNSA. The chain's CDR3 is CASSYGLAGESYEQYF. CDR3 bases: TGTGCCAGCAGCTACGGACTGGCGGGAGAATCCTACGAGCAGTACTTC.

The V and J genes are TRBV5-1 and TRBJ1-2; D is uncertain. V lost 9 bases and J lost 6, with 18 bases in between. Per the germline V gene, CDR1 is SGHRS and CDR2 is YFSETQ. The CDR3 has 13 residues. This CDR3 reads CATRVEGYNGYTF. The CDR3 bases are TGCGCCACCCGAGTAGAAGGGTATAATGGCTACACCTTC.

This clone occurred a few times. The gene calls are TRBV28 and TRBJ2-7, with D perhaps TRBD2 (6 bases). CDR1 is MDHEN, CDR2 SYDVKM, per germline. Trimming stripped 8 bases from V and 3 bases from J, with 14 bases between. The CDR3 is 13 amino acids. The CDR3 reads CASGKVADYEQYF. DNA of the CDR3: TGTGCCAGCGGGAAAGTAGCGGACTACGAGCAGTACTTC.

The V and J genes are TRBV7-2 and TRBJ1-2, with 7 bases identical to TRBD1. Germline assignment: CDR1 SGHTA and CDR2 FQGNSA. V lost 3 bases to trimming and J lost 4 bases; unmatched junction nucleotides: 2. CDR3 length: 13 amino acids. CDR3 in amino acids: CASSFRDSYGYTF. In nucleotides, the CDR3 is TGTGCCAGCAGCTTTCGGGACAGCTATGGCTACACCTTC. The full variable domain, with the rest looked up from reference TRBV7-2 and TRBJ1-2, is GAGVSQSPSNKVTEKGKDVELRCDPISGHTALYWYRQSLGQGLEFLIYFQGNSAPDKSGLPSDRFSAERTGGSVSTLTIQRTQQEDSAVYLCASSFRDSYGYTFGSGTRLTVV.

The chain's CDR3 is CATSPGSLLEAFF. The DNA for the CDR3 is TGTGCCACCTCCCCCGGGAGTCTCCTTGAAGCTTTCTTT. This chain connects TRBV6-6 to TRBJ1-1; D is unresolved. Per the germline V gene, CDR1 is MNHNY and CDR2 is SVGAGI (reference sequence). V lost 10 bases and J 7 bases, leaving 19 bases between the germline ends. CDR3 length equals 13 residues.

J is TRBJ2-2 and V is TRBV7-2, with D hard to call. The CDR3 sequence is 14 residues long. V dropped 1 base and J dropped 1 base, with 4 bases sitting between them. Germline-derived CDR1 and CDR2 are SGHTA and FQGNSA. CDR3: CASSLERNTGELFF. DNA for the CDR3: TGTGCCAGCAGCTTAGAACGGAACACCGGGGAGCTGTTTTTT.

V usage is TRBV27 and J usage is TRBJ1-3; D ambiguous. CDR3 length: 17 amino acids. V was trimmed by 4 bases and J by 0 bases, leaving 16 bases between them. The V gene's germline CDR1 is MNHEY and CDR2 SMNVEV (reference sequence). The CDR3 sequence: CASSSGRGSSSGNTIYF. The CDR3 DNA reads as TGTGCCAGCAGTTCGGGTCGGGGATCAAGCTCTGGAAACACCATATATTTT.

V and J are TRBV19 and TRBJ1-2, with 7 bases fitting TRBD1. Germline V gene sequence: CDR1 LNHDA, CDR2 SQIVND (reference sequence). Trimming cost V 2 bases and J 14 bases; bases outside gene matches: 11. The CDR3 runs 13 residues. The CDR3 region has the DNA TGTGCCAGTAGTATATCGGCAGGGGGAGCAATTACCTTC. Translated, it gives CASSISAGGAITF.

V and J are TRBV6-4 and TRBJ2-4; D is unclear. The germline CDR1 and CDR2 sequences are MRHNA and SNTAGT. V lost 1 base and J 0 bases, leaving 10 bases between the germline ends. The CDR3 is 16 amino acids. The CDR3 DNA sequence: TGTGCCAGCAGTGACTTTTCTCTTCTAGCCAAAAACATTCAGTACTTC. Residues: CASSDFSLLAKNIQYF.

The V and J genes are TRBV4-3 and TRBJ2-2, with a possible D match to TRBD2 (6 bases). The CDR3 covers 16 residues. Trimming took 0 bases from V and 5 from J, leaving 13 bases between them. Germline V gene sequence: CDR1 LGHNA, CDR2 YSLEER. The CDR3 sequence is CASSQEPHSGTGELFF. CDR3 DNA: TGCGCCAGCAGCCAAGAGCCCCATAGCGGAACCGGGGAGCTGTTTTTT.

In DNA, the CDR3 is TGTGCCAGCAGCACCCGGTCGGGTTATAATGAAAAACTGTTTTTT. Translating gives CASSTRSGYNEKLFF. The chain employs TRBV11-2 and TRBJ1-4; D is uncertain. Germline CDR1 and CDR2: SGHAT and FQNNGV. The CDR3 totals 15 residues. Between the trimmed V and J ends, which lost 5 bases and 4 bases, there was a span of 14 bases.